Listed here are 26 T cell receptor beta chains from one sample, sequenced in a study of somatic mutations in cytotoxic T cells in rheumatoid arthritis. Only in-frame clones appear in the TCRdb table, and some are missing; sequencing was by immunoSEQ multiplex PCR. The sample records some 20,000 clones, 80% being singletons. Sequenced material: CD8+ T cells sorted from blood. These receptors were collected from an adult with rheumatoid arthritis.

The rearrangement uses TRBV21-1 and TRBJ1-2; the D call TRBD1 from the table was never checked on the DNA. TRBV21-1 is a recognized pseudogene. This CDR3 has 12 amino acids. The CDR3 loop reads CASPGHNYGYTF. CDR3 bases: TGTGCCAGCCCGGGACACAACTATGGCTACACCTTC.

The chain has TRBV6-1 and TRBJ2-7, with 7 bases identical to TRBD1. CDR3 length: 12 amino acids. The V gene's germline CDR1 is MNHNS and CDR2 SASEGT. V was clipped by 10 bases and J by 4 bases; unmatched bases: 7. CDR3 nucleotide sequence: TGTGCCACCTTGGACAGGCCGTACGAGCAGTACTTC. Protein product: CATLDRPYEQYF.

The J gene is TRBJ2-2, the V gene TRBV6-4; D uncertain. This CDR3 region has 13 residues. Trimming removed 4 bases from V and 4 bases from J, with 7 bases in between. The V gene's germline CDR1 is MRHNA and CDR2 SNTAGT. The CDR3 bases are TGTGCCAGCAGTGTAGGAGCCACCGGGGAGCTGTTTTTT. Translated: CASSVGATGELFF.

This chain joins TRBV5-6 and TRBJ2-4, with D possibly matching TRBD1 (6 bases). Trimming took 0 bases from V and 7 from J, leaving 8 bases between them. The CDR3 runs 13 residues. Looked up from germline, CDR1 is SGHDT and CDR2 is YYEEEE. CDR3 coding DNA: TGTGCCAGCAGCTTGGGAACAGGGAACATTCAGTACTTC. It encodes CASSLGTGNIQYF.

For the CDR3, the DNA is TGTGCCAGCAGCTTGTTCCCGCGAGCGGGGGCGGGGAATGAGCAGTTCTTC. Its protein is CASSLFPRAGAGNEQFF. V is TRBV7-2 and J is TRBJ2-1; 8 bases align to TRBD2. The V gene's germline CDR1 is SGHTA and CDR2 FQGNSA. The junction had 14 bases not matched to a gene; V was cut back by 3 bases and J by 7 bases. This CDR3 has 17 amino acids. Complete variable domain (other parts from reference TRBV7-2 and TRBJ2-1): GAGVSQSPSNKVTEKGKDVELRCDPISGHTALYWYRQSLGQGLEFLIYFQGNSAPDKSGLPSDRFSAERTGGSVSTLTIQRTQQEDSAVYLCASSLFPRAGAGNEQFFGPGTRLTVL.

This clone was observed a handful of times. The genes are TRBV2 and TRBJ1-1; D call uncertain. The germline V gene has CDR1 SNHLY and CDR2 FYNNEI. CDR3 length: 13 residues. With 4 bases removed from V and 1 base from J, the gap between germline ends came to 7 bases. Here the CDR3 DNA reads TGTGCCAGCAGTGTAAGAGCGAACACTGAAGCTTTCTTT. This translates into CASSVRANTEAFF.

There are a few counts of this clone. The rearrangement joins TRBV27 to TRBJ1-1, with D perhaps TRBD1 (6 bases). Germline V gives CDR1 MNHEY, CDR2 SMNVEV (reference sequence). CDR3 length: 14 residues. Between the trimmed V and J ends, which lost 5 bases and 1 base, there was a span of 11 bases. This CDR3 reads CASSVRGGNTEAFF. CDR3 DNA sequence: TGTGCCAGCAGTGTTAGGGGGGGGAACACTGAAGCTTTCTTT.

The rearrangement joins TRBV19 to TRBJ2-7, with a possible D match to TRBD1 (6 bases). The V gene lost 3 bases and the J gene lost 7 bases, with 16 bases spanning the gap. Germline V CDR1 and CDR2: LNHDA, SQIVND (reference sequence). The CDR3 consists of 14 residues. In DNA form, the CDR3 reads TGTGCCAGTAGTATGGGACACGGGGTTGGGGAGCAGTACTTC. Translated, it gives CASSMGHGVGEQYF.

The rearrangement joins TRBV6-1 to TRBJ2-7; D remains unclear. Looked up from germline, CDR1 is MNHNS and CDR2 is SASEGT. The length of the CDR3 is 11 residues. Trimming pared 6 bases from V and 6 bases from J, leaving 9 bases between. CDR3 amino acids: CASRKGGEQYF. For the CDR3, the DNA is TGTGCCAGCAGGAAGGGTGGCGAGCAGTACTTC.

This chain links TRBV28 with TRBJ2-1; the match to TRBD1 covers 8 bases. V was clipped by 1 base and J by 5 bases; unmatched bases: 4. Germline V gene lookup returns CDR1 MDHEN and CDR2 SYDVKM. This CDR3 has 15 amino acids. CDR3: CASSLSGQGHNEQFF. The DNA of the CDR3 is TGTGCCAGCAGTTTATCCGGACAGGGACACAATGAGCAGTTCTTC.

This chain connects TRBV28 to TRBJ2-5; tentative D call: TRBD2 (6 bases). This CDR3 has 12 residues. Germline loops: CDR1 MDHEN, CDR2 SYDVKM. V shed 6 bases and J shed 5 bases, with 10 bases lying between them. Here the CDR3 reads CASSAGLETQYF. The CDR3 coding sequence is TGTGCCAGCAGCGCGGGGTTGGAGACCCAGTACTTC.

The V call is TRBV28, the J call TRBJ2-7; 8 bases are shared with TRBD2. The CDR3 is made up of 17 amino acids. V shed 7 bases, J shed 2 bases, and the junction held 16 bases outside the gene matches. Germline-derived CDR1 and CDR2 are MDHEN and SYDVKM. The CDR3 DNA sequence: TGTGCCAGCATACCGTCCCGGGGGGGACTCTCGACCTACGAGCAGTACTTC. Translation: CASIPSRGGLSTYEQYF.

In its sample, this clone was seen once. V and J are TRBV6-1 and TRBJ1-1; D may be TRBD1 (5 bases). The germline V and J ends were trimmed by 4 bases and 5 bases, with 14 bases remaining between them. CDR1 and CDR2 (germline): MNHNS, SASEGT. This CDR3 has 14 amino acids. The CDR3 sequence: CASSGGEEGTEAFF. CDR3 bases: TGTGCCAGCAGTGGGGGGGAAGAGGGAACTGAAGCTTTCTTT.

The chain recombines TRBV7-9 with TRBJ1-2, with D possibly matching TRBD1 (6 bases). In germline, CDR1 is SEHNR, CDR2 FQNEAQ (reference sequence). This CDR3 contains 16 residues. V lost 0 bases and J lost 0, with 11 bases in between. CDR3 loop: CASSLAPTGANYGYTF. The CDR3 DNA sequence: TGTGCCAGCAGCTTAGCGCCGACAGGAGCTAACTATGGCTACACCTTC.

The rearrangement uses TRBV5-1 and TRBJ2-2; D is undetermined. V was shortened by 4 bases and J by 5 bases, with 3 bases between the two germline ends. This CDR3 has 11 amino acids. The germline V gene has CDR1 SGHRS and CDR2 YFSETQ. CDR3 bases: TGCGCCAGCAGCCGGACCGGGGAGCTGTTTTTT. It specifies CASSRTGELFF.

V and J are TRBV23-1 and TRBJ2-2; D is unclear. TRBV23-1 is an ORF for which the function is uncertain. This CDR3 is built from 16 residues. V was cut by 0 bases and J by 0 bases, with 8 bases left in between. CDR3 protein: CASSQSYGANTGELFF. The CDR3 DNA follows: TGCGCCAGCAGTCAATCCTACGGAGCGAACACCGGGGAGCTGTTTTTT.

Notes on this clone: At one boundary the junction diverges from the germline segment, which might be a read error. The CDR3 reads CSVGFRPETNTGELLF. The CDR3 region has the DNA TGCAGCGTTGGGTTTCGTCCTGAAACGAACACCGGGGAGCTGCTTTTT. This chain links TRBV29-1 with TRBJ2-2; D is perhaps TRBD2 (5 bases). The V gene's germline CDR1 is SQVTM and CDR2 ANQGSEA. This CDR3 has 16 residues.

CDR3 bases: TGTGCCAGCAGCGCGTTTGGGGTTAGCACAGATACGCAGTATTTT. It yields the protein CASSAFGVSTDTQYF. This sequence joins TRBV9 and TRBJ2-3, with D hard to call. Germline V gives CDR1 SGDLS, CDR2 YYNGEE. V shed 3 bases and J shed 0 bases, with 11 bases lying between them. The CDR3 contains 15 residues.

The V call is TRBV5-5, the J call TRBJ1-2; 7 positions agree with TRBD1. The junction had 14 bases not matched to a gene; V was cut back by 4 bases and J by 5 bases. Germline CDR1 SGHKS, CDR2 YYEKEE (reference sequence). The CDR3 runs 16 residues. The CDR3 is CASSPLGQSTKYGYTF. In nucleotides, the CDR3 is TGTGCCAGCAGCCCCTTGGGACAGTCAACCAAATATGGCTACACCTTC.

This rearrangement joins TRBV2 to TRBJ2-5; D not certain. CDR3 length equals 12 residues. Looked up from germline, CDR1 is SNHLY and CDR2 is FYNNEI. With 4 bases removed from V and 1 base from J, the gap between germline ends came to 4 bases. CDR3: CASSGTQETQYF. CDR3 DNA sequence: TGTGCCAGCAGTGGAACCCAAGAGACCCAGTACTTC. The full variable domain, completed using reference TRBV2 and TRBJ2-5, is EPEVTQTPSHQVTQMGQEVILRCVPISNHLYFYWYRQILGQKVEFLVSFYNNEISEKSEIFDDQFSVERPDGSNFTLKIRSTKLEDSAMYFCASSGTQETQYFGPGTRLLVL.

Only a few counts were recorded for this clone. The chain couples TRBV27 to TRBJ2-7; maybe TRBD2 (6 bases). The germline V and J ends were trimmed by 8 bases and 6 bases, with 14 bases remaining between them. The CDR3 is 12 residues long. Germline V gene lookup returns CDR1 MNHEY and CDR2 SMNVEV (reference sequence). The CDR3, as DNA: TGTGCCAGCCGTGGAGGGTTCAGCGAGCAGTACTTC. Translating gives CASRGGFSEQYF.

V is TRBV4-1 and J is TRBJ1-5; a weak D match, TRBD1 (5 bases). Germline V CDR1 and CDR2: MGHRA, YSYEKL. This CDR3 has 16 amino acids. V was clipped by 0 bases and J by 1 base, with 10 bases between them. CDR3 sequence reads: CASSQEGVGSNQPQHF. The CDR3 DNA is TGCGCCAGCAGCCAAGAAGGGGTTGGGAGCAATCAGCCCCAGCATTTT.

The chain is built from TRBV2 and TRBJ1-1; D possibly corresponds to TRBD1 (5 bases). V lost 6 bases and J 1 base, leaving 15 bases between the germline ends. The CDR3 sequence is 15 residues long. CDR1 and CDR2 from the germline V gene are SNHLY and FYNNEI. The CDR3 DNA sequence: TGTGCCAGCAGGGGCCCCTTGACAGAGAACACTGAAGCTTTCTTT. The encoded protein is CASRGPLTENTEAFF.

In its sample, this clone was seen once. The rearrangement links TRBV27 to TRBJ2-5, with a weak D call TRBD2 (5 bases). V was trimmed by 5 bases and J by 1 base, leaving 11 bases between them. The CDR3 spans 14 residues. Germline values: CDR1 MNHEY, CDR2 SMNVEV (reference sequence). The CDR3 sequence: CASSPHSGQETQYF. CDR3 DNA sequence: TGTGCCAGCAGTCCCCACAGCGGCCAAGAGACCCAGTACTTC.

This clone was counted between two and nine times. This chain connects TRBV28 to TRBJ2-1; D is uncertain. This CDR3 spans 11 amino acids. V was shortened by 11 bases and J by 2 bases, with 7 bases between the two germline ends. The germline V gene has CDR1 MDHEN and CDR2 SYDVKM. As DNA, the CDR3 is TGTGCCTGTGGGCCCTACAATGAGCAGTTCTTC. Its protein is CACGPYNEQFF.

This sequence joins TRBV27 and TRBJ1-4, with D unclear. The germline V gene encodes CDR1 MNHEY and CDR2 SMNVEV (reference sequence). The CDR3 length is 15 residues. V was shortened by 1 base and J by 5 bases, with 11 bases between the two germline ends. The CDR3 is CASSLYADSNEKLFF. The CDR3 DNA is TGTGCCAGCAGTTTATACGCGGACTCAAATGAAAAACTGTTTTTT.